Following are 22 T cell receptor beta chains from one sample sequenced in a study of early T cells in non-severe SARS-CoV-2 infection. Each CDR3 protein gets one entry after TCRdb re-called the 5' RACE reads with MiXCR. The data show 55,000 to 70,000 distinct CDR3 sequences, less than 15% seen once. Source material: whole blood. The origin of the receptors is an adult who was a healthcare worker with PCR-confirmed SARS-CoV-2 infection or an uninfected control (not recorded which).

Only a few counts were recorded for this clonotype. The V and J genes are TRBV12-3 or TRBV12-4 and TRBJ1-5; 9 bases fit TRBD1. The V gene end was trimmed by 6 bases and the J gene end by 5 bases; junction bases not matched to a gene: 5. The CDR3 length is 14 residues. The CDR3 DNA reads TGTGCCAGCAGCAACAGGGGGCGTTATCAGCCCCAGCATTTT. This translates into CASSNRGRYQPQHF.

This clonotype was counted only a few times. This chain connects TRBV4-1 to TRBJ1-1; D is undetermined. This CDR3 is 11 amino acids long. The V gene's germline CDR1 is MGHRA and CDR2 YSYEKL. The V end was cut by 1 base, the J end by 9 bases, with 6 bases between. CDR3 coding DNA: TGCGCCAGCAGCCAAGGAACAAAAGCTTTCTTT. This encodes CASSQGTKAFF.

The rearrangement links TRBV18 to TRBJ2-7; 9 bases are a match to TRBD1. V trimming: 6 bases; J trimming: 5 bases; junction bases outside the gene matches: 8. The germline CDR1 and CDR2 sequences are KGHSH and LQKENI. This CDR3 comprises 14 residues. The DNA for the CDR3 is TGTGCCAGCTCGCTCGACAGGGGGGACAACGAGCAGTACTTC. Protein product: CASSLDRGDNEQYF.

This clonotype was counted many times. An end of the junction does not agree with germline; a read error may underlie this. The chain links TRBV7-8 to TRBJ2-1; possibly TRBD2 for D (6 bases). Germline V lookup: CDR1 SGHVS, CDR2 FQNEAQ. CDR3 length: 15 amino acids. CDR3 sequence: CACSSYRDSYNERFF. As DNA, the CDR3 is TGTGCCTGCAGCTCCTACCGGGACTCTTACAATGAGCGGTTCTTC.

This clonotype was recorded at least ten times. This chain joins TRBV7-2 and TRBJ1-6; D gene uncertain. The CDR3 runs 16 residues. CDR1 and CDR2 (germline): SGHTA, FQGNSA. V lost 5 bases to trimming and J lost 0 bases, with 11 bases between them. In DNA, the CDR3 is TGTGCCAGCAGCGAGGACGCCCGCTCCTATAATTCACCCCTCCACTTT. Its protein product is CASSEDARSYNSPLHF.

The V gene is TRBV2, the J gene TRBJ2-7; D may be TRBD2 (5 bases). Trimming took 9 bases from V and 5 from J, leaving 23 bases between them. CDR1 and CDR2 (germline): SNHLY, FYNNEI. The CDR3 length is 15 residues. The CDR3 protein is CARSYSPGGRNEQYF. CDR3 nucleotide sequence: TGTGCCAGGAGTTACTCCCCCGGAGGCAGGAACGAGCAGTACTTC.

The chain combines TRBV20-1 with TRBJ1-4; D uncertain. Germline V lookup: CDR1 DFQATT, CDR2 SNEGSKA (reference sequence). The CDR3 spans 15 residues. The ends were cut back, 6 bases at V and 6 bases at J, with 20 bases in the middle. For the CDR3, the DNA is TGCAGTGCACTCCCCGGCAGGCCACGGGATGAAAAACTGTTTTTT. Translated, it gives CSALPGRPRDEKLFF.

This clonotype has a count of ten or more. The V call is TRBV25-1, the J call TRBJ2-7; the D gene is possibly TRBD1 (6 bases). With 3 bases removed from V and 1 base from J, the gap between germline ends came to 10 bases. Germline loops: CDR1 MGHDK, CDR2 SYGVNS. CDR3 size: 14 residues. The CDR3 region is CASSDTGRSYEQYF. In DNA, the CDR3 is TGTGCCAGCAGTGACACAGGGCGATCCTACGAGCAGTACTTC.

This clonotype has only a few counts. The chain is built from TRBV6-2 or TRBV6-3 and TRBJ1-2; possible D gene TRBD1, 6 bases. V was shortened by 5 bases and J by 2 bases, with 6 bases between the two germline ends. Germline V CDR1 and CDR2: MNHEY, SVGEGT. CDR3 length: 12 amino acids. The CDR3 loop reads CASSQGNYGYTF. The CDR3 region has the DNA TGTGCCAGCAGTCAGGGGAACTATGGCTACACCTTC.

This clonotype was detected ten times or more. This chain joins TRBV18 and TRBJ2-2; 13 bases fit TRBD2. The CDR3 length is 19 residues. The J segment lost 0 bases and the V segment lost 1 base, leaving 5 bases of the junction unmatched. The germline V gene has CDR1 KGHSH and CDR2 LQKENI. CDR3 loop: CASSPRTSGGSANTGELFF. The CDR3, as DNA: TGTGCCAGCTCACCACGGACTAGCGGGGGTTCCGCGAACACCGGGGAGCTGTTTTTT.

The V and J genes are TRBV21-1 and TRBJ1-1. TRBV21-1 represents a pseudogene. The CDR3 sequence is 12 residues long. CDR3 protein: CASSNANTEAFF. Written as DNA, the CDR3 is TGTGCCAGCAGCAACGCGAACACTGAAGCTTTCTTT.

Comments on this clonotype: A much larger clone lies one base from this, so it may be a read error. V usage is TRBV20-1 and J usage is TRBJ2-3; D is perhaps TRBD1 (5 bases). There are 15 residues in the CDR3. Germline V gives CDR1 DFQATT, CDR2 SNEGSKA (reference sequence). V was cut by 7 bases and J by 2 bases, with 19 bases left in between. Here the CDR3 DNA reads TGCAGTGTTAGGTCTCCCCAGGGTCCCACAGATACGCAGTATTTT. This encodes CSVRSPQGPTDTQYF.

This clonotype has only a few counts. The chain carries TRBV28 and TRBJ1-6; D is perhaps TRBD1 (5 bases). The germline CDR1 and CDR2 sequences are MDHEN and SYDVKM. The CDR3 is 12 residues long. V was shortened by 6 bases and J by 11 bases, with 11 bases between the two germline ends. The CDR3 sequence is CASRGARAPLHF. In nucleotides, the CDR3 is TGTGCCAGCAGAGGGGCCCGGGCACCCCTCCACTTT.

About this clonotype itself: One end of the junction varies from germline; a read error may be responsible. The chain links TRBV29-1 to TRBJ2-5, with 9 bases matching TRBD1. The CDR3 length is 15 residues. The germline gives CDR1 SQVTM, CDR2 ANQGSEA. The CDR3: CGVDRDRAHQETQYF. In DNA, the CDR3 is TGCGGCGTCGACCGGGACAGGGCCCACCAAGAGACCCAGTACTTC.

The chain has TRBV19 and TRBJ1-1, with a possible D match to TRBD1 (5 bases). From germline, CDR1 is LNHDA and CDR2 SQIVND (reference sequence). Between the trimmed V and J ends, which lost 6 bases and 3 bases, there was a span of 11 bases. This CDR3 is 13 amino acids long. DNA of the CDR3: TGTGCCAGTAGGCAAACAGGTGACACTGAAGCTTTCTTT. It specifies CASRQTGDTEAFF.

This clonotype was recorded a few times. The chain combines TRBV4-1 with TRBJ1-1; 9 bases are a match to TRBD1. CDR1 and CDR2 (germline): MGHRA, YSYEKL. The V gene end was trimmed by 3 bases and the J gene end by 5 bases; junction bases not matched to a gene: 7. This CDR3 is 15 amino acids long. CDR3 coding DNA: TGCGCCAGCAGCCACCCACAGGGGGCGGGAACTGAAGCTTTCTTT. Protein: CASSHPQGAGTEAFF.

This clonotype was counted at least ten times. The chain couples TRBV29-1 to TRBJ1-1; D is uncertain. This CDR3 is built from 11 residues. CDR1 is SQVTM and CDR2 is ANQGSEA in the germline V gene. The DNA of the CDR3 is TGCAGTGTCGGGTCAGGCACTGAAGCTTTCTTT. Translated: CSVGSGTEAFF. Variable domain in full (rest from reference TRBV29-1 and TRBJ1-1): SAVISQKPSRDICQRGTSLTIQCQVDSQVTMMFWYRQQPGQSLTLIATANQGSEATYESGFVIDKFPISRPNLTFSTLTVSNMSPEDSSIYLCSVGSGTEAFFGQGTRLTVV.

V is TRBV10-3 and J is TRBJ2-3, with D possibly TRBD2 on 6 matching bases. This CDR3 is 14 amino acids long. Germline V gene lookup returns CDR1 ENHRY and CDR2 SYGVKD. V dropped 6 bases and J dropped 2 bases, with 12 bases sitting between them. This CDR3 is CAIRNSGSTDTQYF. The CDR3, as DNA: TGTGCCATCAGGAATAGCGGATCCACAGATACGCAGTATTTT.

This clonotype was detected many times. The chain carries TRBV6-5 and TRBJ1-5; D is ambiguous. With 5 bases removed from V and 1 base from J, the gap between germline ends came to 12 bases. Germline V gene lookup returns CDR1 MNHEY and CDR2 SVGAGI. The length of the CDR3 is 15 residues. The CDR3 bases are TGTGCCAGCAGTCCCGTAATGGGGAGCAATCAGCCCCAGCATTTT. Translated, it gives CASSPVMGSNQPQHF.

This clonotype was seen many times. CDR3 region: CASSLGQGASNEQFF. CDR3 in DNA: TGTGCCAGCAGTCTGGGACAGGGGGCGAGCAATGAGCAGTTCTTC. V is TRBV12-3 or TRBV12-4 and J is TRBJ2-1; 12 nucleotides line up with TRBD1. The CDR3 is 15 amino acids. Germline trimming cut 5 bases from V and 6 bases from J; bases unmatched to any gene: 5.

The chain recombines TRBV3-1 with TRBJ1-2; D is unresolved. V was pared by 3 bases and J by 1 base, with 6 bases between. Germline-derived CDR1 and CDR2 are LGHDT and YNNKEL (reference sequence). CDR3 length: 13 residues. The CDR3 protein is CASSHQSNYGYTF. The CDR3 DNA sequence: TGTGCCAGCAGCCACCAGAGTAACTATGGCTACACCTTC.

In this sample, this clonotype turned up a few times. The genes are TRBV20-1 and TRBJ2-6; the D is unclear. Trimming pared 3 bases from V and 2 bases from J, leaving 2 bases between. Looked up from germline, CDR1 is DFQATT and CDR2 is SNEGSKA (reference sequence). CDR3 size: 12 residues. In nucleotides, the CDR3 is TGCAGTGCTAGGCCTGGGGCCAACGTCCTGACTTTC. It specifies CSARPGANVLTF.